This T cell receptor (beta chain) was sequenced during a study of cytomegalovirus exposure and HLA in healthy donors. The donors (healthy individuals) were bone marrow donors. General study points: Most TCR beta V segments were productive about 90% or about 30% of the time in an earlier analysis. In a later analysis, HLA-associated beta chains showed higher expansion and lower generation probabilities than comparable chains. In a later analysis, across HLA loci, associated TCR counts were highest for DRB1, lowest for HLA-C.

In regard to this clone: The antigen remains undetermined.

In the PCR, 60 Vbeta and 13 Jbeta primers were used. Clones were sequenced by immunoSEQ multiplex PCR, and TCRdb holds only the in-frame ones, with some missing. The table lists around 170,000 clones, 75% to 90% of them singletons. The CDR3 is 15 residues long. Trimming removed 2 bases from V and 12 bases from J, with 22 bases in between. From germline, CDR1 is SGHDN and CDR2 FVKESK. Source material: PBMCs. The sequence derives from a man aged 40-50 years in good health and CMV-seropositive. The rearrangement joins TRBV14 to TRBJ1-2; tentatively, D is TRBD1 (5 bases). The CDR3 loop is CASSQIFEETGSNTF. CDR3 DNA sequence: TGTGCCAGCAGCCAAATATTCGAAGAAACAGGATCCAACACCTTC.